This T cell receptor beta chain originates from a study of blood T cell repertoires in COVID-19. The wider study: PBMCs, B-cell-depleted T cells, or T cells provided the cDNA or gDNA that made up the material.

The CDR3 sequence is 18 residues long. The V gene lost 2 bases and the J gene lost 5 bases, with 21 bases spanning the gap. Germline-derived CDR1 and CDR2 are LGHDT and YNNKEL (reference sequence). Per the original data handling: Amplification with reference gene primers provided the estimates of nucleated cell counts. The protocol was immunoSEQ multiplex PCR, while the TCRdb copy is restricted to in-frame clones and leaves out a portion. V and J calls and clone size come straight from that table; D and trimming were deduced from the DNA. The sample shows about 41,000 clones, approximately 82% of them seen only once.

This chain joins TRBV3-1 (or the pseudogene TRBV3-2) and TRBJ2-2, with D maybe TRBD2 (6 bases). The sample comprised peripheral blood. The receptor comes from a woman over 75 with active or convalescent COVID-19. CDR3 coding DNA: TGTGCCAGCAGCCAAAGTTTGATTGCGGGGAGCGGGACCGGGGAGCTGTTTTTT. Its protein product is CASSQSLIAGSGTGELFF.